The TCR beta chain described here comes from a study of T cell responses to AZD1222 COVID-19 vaccine. Regarding the study as a whole: AZD1222 recipients seropositive at baseline numbered only five to seven.

CDR1 ENHRY and CDR2 SYGVKD come from the germline V gene. V lost 4 bases and J lost 1, with 16 bases in between. This CDR3 comprises 16 residues. This clone was seen once. Its antigen is still unknown. TCRdb's table, derived via immunoSEQ multiplex PCR, lists solely in-frame clones and lacks some. The profile covers about 150,000 clones, with approximately 91% appearing a single time and about 4% taken by the ten largest. The V call is TRBV10-3, the J call TRBJ2-5; D unresolved. This sequence was found in an adult who received the AZD1222 COVID-19 vaccine. The sequencing used peripheral blood, collected 28 days after the second AZD1222 dose. CDR3 sequence: CAISAARVVGQETQYF. For the CDR3, the DNA is TGTGCCATCAGTGCCGCCCGGGTGGTCGGCCAAGAGACCCAGTACTTC.